What follows are 32 T cell receptor beta chains derived from one specimen sequenced in a study of cytomegalovirus exposure and HLA in healthy donors. Generated by immunoSEQ multiplex PCR, the TCRdb table keeps only in-frame clones and is missing some. The table lists roughly 140,000 clones, about nine tenths of them singletons, with around 0.7% in the top ten. The specimen sequenced was PBMCs. The receptor source for this set is a man in his late teens or twenties in good health and CMV-seronegative.

The J gene is TRBJ2-3, the V gene TRBV9; the match to TRBD2 covers 15 bases. The CDR3 length is 19 residues. Per germline, CDR1 SGDLS and CDR2 YYNGEE. V dropped 4 bases and J dropped 2; count of bases not matched to a gene: 11. The DNA for the CDR3 is TGTGCCAGCAGCCCCCCCGGAGGGACTAGCGGGAGGAACACAGATACGCAGTATTTT. This codes for CASSPPGGTSGRNTDTQYF.

This clone was picked up a small number of times. This chain uses TRBV9 with TRBJ2-1, with 8 bases matching TRBD2. With 4 bases clipped from V and 8 bases from J, the junction kept 5 bases outside the gene matches. The length of the CDR3 is 13 residues. CDR1 SGDLS and CDR2 YYNGEE come from the germline V gene. Written as DNA, the CDR3 is TGTGCCAGCAGCCCTGGGACTAGGGATGAGCAGTTCTTC. Protein sequence: CASSPGTRDEQFF.

This rearrangement joins TRBV5-5 to TRBJ2-7, with unresolved D. V was clipped by 4 bases and J by 3 bases, with 8 bases between them. Germline V lookup: CDR1 SGHKS, CDR2 YYEKEE (reference sequence). The CDR3 covers 12 residues. The CDR3: CASSGNSYEQYF. CDR3 sequence (DNA): TGTGCCAGCAGCGGAAACAGCTACGAGCAGTACTTC.

V gene TRBV10-2 combines with J gene TRBJ2-7, with 8 positions matching TRBD2. Germline V gives CDR1 WSHSY, CDR2 SAAADI. The CDR3 extends over 14 amino acids. Germline trimming cut 5 bases from V and 5 bases from J; bases unmatched to any gene: 8. CDR3 in amino acids: CASSPQAGVHEQYV. CDR3 nucleotides: TGCGCCAGCAGTCCCCAAGCGGGAGTCCACGAGCAGTACGTC.

V is TRBV19 and J is TRBJ2-7; 10 nucleotides match TRBD1. The CDR3 spans 15 residues. Germline values: CDR1 LNHDA, CDR2 SQIVND (reference sequence). V was pared by 6 bases and J by 3 bases, with 8 bases of the junction left unmatched. The CDR3 nucleotides read TGTGCCAGTAGCCACCGGGACAGGGGCGACTACGAGCAGTACTTC. Translated, it gives CASSHRDRGDYEQYF.

The chain has TRBV29-1 and TRBJ2-3, with 8 nucleotides matching TRBD1. The trim removed 3 bases at V and 12 bases at J, leaving 11 bases unmatched. The V gene's germline CDR1 is SQVTM and CDR2 ANQGSEA. The CDR3 is 13 amino acids. This chain's CDR3 is CSVEPTGALGQYF. CDR3 bases: TGCAGCGTTGAGCCGACAGGGGCTCTTGGCCAGTATTTT.

This chain uses TRBV10-3 with TRBJ2-1, with TRBD2 matching 7 bases. Germline lookup yields CDR1 ENHRY and CDR2 SYGVKD. CDR3 length: 17 residues. Losses at the gene ends were 7 bases for V and 0 bases for J; bases not matched to a gene: 12. CDR3 amino acids: CAITPRLAAGSYNEQFF. The CDR3 DNA reads as TGTGCCATCACCCCCCGCCTAGCGGCTGGCTCCTACAATGAGCAGTTCTTC.

The rearrangement joins TRBV6-1 to TRBJ2-5; no clear D. Between the trimmed V and J ends, which lost 6 bases and 3 bases, there was a span of 17 bases. The CDR3 covers 15 residues. CDR1 is MNHNS and CDR2 is SASEGT in the germline V gene. CDR3 in DNA: TGTGCCAGCAGAGAGTCTTTTCCGGGTGAAGAGACCCAGTACTTC. Residues: CASRESFPGEETQYF.

CDR3 protein: CASSGTGRILDTQYF. CDR3 DNA: TGTGCCAGCAGCGGCACCGGGAGAATACTAGATACGCAGTATTTT. V gene TRBV9 combines with J gene TRBJ2-3; D is perhaps TRBD2 (6 bases). Looked up from germline, CDR1 is SGDLS and CDR2 is YYNGEE. V was trimmed by 3 bases and J by 5 bases, leaving 16 bases between them. This CDR3 comprises 15 residues.

The CDR3 nucleotides are TGTGCCAGCAGCTTGGGGAGAAACTCTGGGGCCAACGTCCTGACTTTC. This encodes CASSLGRNSGANVLTF. The rearrangement joins TRBV5-8 to TRBJ2-6; no clear D gene. V was shortened by 0 bases and J by 0 bases, with 7 bases between the two germline ends. The germline gives CDR1 SGHTS, CDR2 YDEGEE. The CDR3 is made up of 16 amino acids. Complete variable domain (other parts from reference TRBV5-8 and TRBJ2-6): EAGVTQSPTHLIKTRGQQATLRCSPISGHTSVYWYQQALGLGLQFLLWYDEGEERNRGNFPPRFSGRQFPNYSSELNVNALELEDSALYLCASSLGRNSGANVLTFGAGSRLTVL.

This sequence joins TRBV21-1 and TRBJ1-1. TRBV21-1 is a known pseudogene. The CDR3 extends over 16 amino acids. CDR3 nucleotide sequence: TGTGCCAGCAGCAAAAGGGCGGGCGGGGGGAACACTGAAGCTTTCTTT. Translating gives CASSKRAGGGNTEAFF.

The rearrangement joins TRBV12-5 to TRBJ2-3; 7 nucleotides align to TRBD2. This CDR3 is 16 amino acids long. V gave up 3 bases and J gave up 2 bases; unmatched junction bases: 8. Germline assignment: CDR1 LGHNT and CDR2 FRNRAP. CDR3 sequence reads: CASGFWPSGFTDTQYF. DNA for the CDR3: TGTGCTAGTGGTTTCTGGCCTAGCGGCTTCACAGATACGCAGTATTTT. The full variable domain, completed using reference TRBV12-5 and TRBJ2-3, is DARVTQTPRHKVTEMGQEVTMRCQPILGHNTVFWYRQTMMQGLELLAYFRNRAPLDDSGMPKDRFSAEMPDATLATLKIQPSEPRDSAVYFCASGFWPSGFTDTQYFGPGTRLTVL.

For the CDR3, the DNA is TGTGCCAGCAGCACGGGGCTAGCGGGCAATGAGCAGTTCTTC. This codes for CASSTGLAGNEQFF. The rearrangement uses TRBV7-3 and TRBJ2-1; 8 nucleotides align to TRBD2. The CDR3 has 14 amino acids. Germline CDR1 and CDR2: SGHTA and FQGTGA. V lost 5 bases to trimming and J lost 6 bases; unmatched junction nucleotides: 6.

The chain combines TRBV7-8 with TRBJ1-5; TRBD1 matches at 9 bases. Germline V gene data show CDR1 as SGHVS and CDR2 as FQNEAQ. The J segment lost 4 bases and the V segment lost 5 bases, leaving 6 bases of the junction unmatched. The CDR3 consists of 15 residues. The chain's CDR3 is CASSVGQGKNQPQHF. DNA for the CDR3: TGTGCCAGCAGCGTCGGACAGGGGAAGAATCAGCCCCAGCATTTT.

This chain joins TRBV9 and TRBJ2-1, with 11 nucleotides matching TRBD2. The CDR3 covers 15 residues. V dropped 4 bases and J dropped 11; count of bases not matched to a gene: 11. The germline CDR1 and CDR2 sequences are SGDLS and YYNGEE. In DNA form, the CDR3 reads TGTGCCAGCAGCCCCCGCCAGACTAGCGGGGTTCAGCAGTTCTTC. Its translation: CASSPRQTSGVQQFF.

This chain links TRBV7-9 with TRBJ2-7; 10 nucleotides align to TRBD1. Germline V CDR1 and CDR2: SEHNR, FQNEAQ (reference sequence). The CDR3 runs 17 residues. V shed 1 base and J 1 base; nucleotides not matched to a gene: 7. The DNA for the CDR3 is TGTGCCAGCAGCTTAGATGGGACAGGGGTTAAATCCTACGAGCAGTACTTC. Its protein is CASSLDGTGVKSYEQYF.

The V and J genes are TRBV6-5 and TRBJ2-3; the match to TRBD2 covers 9 bases. After removal of 6 bases from V and 1 base from J, the junction contained 5 bases not matched to a gene. Per the germline V gene, CDR1 is MNHEY and CDR2 is SVGAGI. The CDR3 has 15 residues. As DNA, the CDR3 is TGTGCCAGCAGGGCCCGGACTAGCGGCACAGATACGCAGTATTTT. Translating it yields CASRARTSGTDTQYF.

This clone showed up just once. V usage is TRBV30 and J usage is TRBJ1-4; the match to TRBD1 covers 9 bases. V lost 5 bases to trimming and J lost 8 bases; unmatched junction nucleotides: 6. The CDR3 is 13 residues long. Looked up from germline, CDR1 is GTSNPN and CDR2 is SVGIG (reference sequence). CDR3 nucleotide sequence: TGTGCCTGGGGGACAGGGTTAAACGAAAAACTGTTTTTT. Amino acids: CAWGTGLNEKLFF.

V and J are TRBV10-3 and TRBJ2-3, with D unclear. Germline lookup yields CDR1 ENHRY and CDR2 SYGVKD. The V end lost 4 bases, the J end lost 0 bases, and 5 bases lay between the germline ends. This CDR3 has 13 residues. This chain's CDR3 is CAISGQSTDTQYF. The CDR3 nucleotides read TGTGCCATCAGTGGACAAAGCACAGATACGCAGTATTTT.

The rearrangement links TRBV5-1 to TRBJ1-2; D is undetermined. Germline V gives CDR1 SGHRS, CDR2 YFSETQ. V was pared by 0 bases and J by 0 bases, with 6 bases between. There are 14 residues in the CDR3. CDR3 coding DNA: TGCGCCAGCAGCTTGGGCGGAGCTAACTATGGCTACACCTTC. It is translated as CASSLGGANYGYTF. The variable domain in full, with the rest retrieved from reference TRBV5-1 and TRBJ1-2, is KAGVTQTPRYLIKTRGQQVTLSCSPISGHRSVSWYQQTPGQGLQFLFEYFSETQRNKGNFPGRFSGRQFSNSRSEMNVSTLELGDSALYLCASSLGGANYGYTFGSGTRLTVV.

The CDR3 reads CASSGAGGLVSGNTIYF. In nucleotides, the CDR3 is TGTGCCAGCAGCGGGGCAGGGGGCCTTGTATCTGGAAACACCATATATTTT. This chain uses TRBV7-9 with TRBJ1-3; 8 nucleotides line up with TRBD1. CDR3 length equals 17 residues. With V trimmed by 5 bases and J by 1 base, 10 bases remained unmatched. Germline values: CDR1 SEHNR, CDR2 FQNEAQ (reference sequence).

The chain combines TRBV6-5 with TRBJ2-7; TRBD2 matches at 12 bases. Germline V gene sequence: CDR1 MNHEY, CDR2 SVGAGI. The CDR3 covers 15 residues. Trimming cost V 2 bases and J 4 bases; bases outside gene matches: 3. The CDR3 region is CASSYETSGGYEQYF. As DNA, the CDR3 is TGTGCCAGCAGTTACGAGACTAGCGGGGGATACGAGCAGTACTTC.

The chain recombines TRBV27 with TRBJ2-7, with 7 nucleotides matching TRBD1. The CDR3 has 15 amino acids. The germline CDR1 and CDR2 sequences are MNHEY and SMNVEV (reference sequence). J gave up 1 base and V 10 bases, and 13 bases lay outside the gene matches. The CDR3 reads CATLEGTVVSYEQYV. For the CDR3, the DNA is TGTGCCACCTTAGAGGGGACAGTTGTTTCCTACGAGCAGTACGTC.

This clone was picked up a small number of times. V is TRBV9 and J is TRBJ2-7; 8 nucleotides agree with TRBD2. Looked up from germline, CDR1 is SGDLS and CDR2 is YYNGEE. V lost 4 bases to trimming and J lost 4 bases; unmatched junction nucleotides: 10. The CDR3 covers 15 residues. CDR3 sequence (DNA): TGTGCCAGCAGCCCCCTCCGAGCGGGGGTGTACGAGCAGTACTTC. This sequence encodes CASSPLRAGVYEQYF.

The V call is TRBV11-2, the J call TRBJ1-5; the D is unclear. V lost 0 bases to trimming and J lost 6 bases, with 21 bases between them. CDR3 length: 18 residues. Germline values: CDR1 SGHAT, CDR2 FQNNGV. The CDR3 bases are TGTGCCAGCAGCTTAGATCAGGTCAGGATCCGCCGTGGTCAGCCCCAGCATTTT. This gives the protein CASSLDQVRIRRGQPQHF.

The chain combines TRBV4-1 with TRBJ2-1, with D perhaps TRBD2 (5 bases). Germline lookup yields CDR1 MGHRA and CDR2 YSYEKL. The CDR3 has 13 residues. The germline V and J ends were trimmed by 3 bases and 12 bases, with 15 bases remaining between them. In DNA, the CDR3 is TGCGCCAGCAGCCACCCACTAGGCGAATCGCAGTTCTTC. Encoded protein: CASSHPLGESQFF.

The V gene is TRBV19, the J gene TRBJ1-1; 7 bases are shared with TRBD1. The CDR3 sequence is 13 residues long. Germline V gene lookup returns CDR1 LNHDA and CDR2 SQIVND (reference sequence). The DNA for the CDR3 is TGTACCCTGGGGAAGGGGGCGCACACTGAAGCTTTCTTT. It encodes CTLGKGAHTEAFF.

The CDR3 DNA reads as TGTGCCAGCAGCTTAGAAGGCAGGGGGTCCCAAAACATTCAGTACTTC. It translates to CASSLEGRGSQNIQYF. V gene TRBV7-9 combines with J gene TRBJ2-4, with TRBD1 matching 7 bases. Germline lookup yields CDR1 SEHNR and CDR2 FQNEAQ (reference sequence). Trimming at V came to 1 base and at J to 5 bases, leaving 8 bases not matched to a gene. The CDR3 length is 16 residues.

This clone occurred once. V gene TRBV7-2 combines with J gene TRBJ2-5; tentative D call: TRBD2 (6 bases). Germline CDR1 is SGHTA and CDR2 is FQGNSA. CDR3 length: 15 amino acids. V was cut by 3 bases and J by 0 bases, with 11 bases left in between. CDR3 amino acids: CASSFGPSDQETQYF. The DNA of the CDR3 is TGTGCCAGCAGCTTCGGGCCTAGCGACCAAGAGACCCAGTACTTC.

The V gene is TRBV5-8, the J gene TRBJ2-2; no firm D call. The CDR3 covers 15 residues. Per germline, CDR1 SGHTS and CDR2 YDEGEE. The V gene lost 2 bases and the J gene lost 0 bases, with 8 bases spanning the gap. Written as DNA, the CDR3 is TGTGCCAGCAGCTTTGGGCAGGCGAACACCGGGGAGCTGTTTTTT. Its protein is CASSFGQANTGELFF.

J is TRBJ2-3 and V is TRBV11-2; the D gene is possibly TRBD1 (6 bases). The CDR3 length is 17 residues. Germline CDR1 reads SGHAT; CDR2 reads FQNNGV. V lost 0 bases and J lost 2, with 15 bases in between. The CDR3 loop reads CASSLDGQGTYTDTQYF. DNA of the CDR3: TGTGCCAGCAGCTTAGACGGGCAGGGGACCTACACAGATACGCAGTATTTT.

This rearrangement joins TRBV11-2 to TRBJ1-1; D is perhaps TRBD1 (6 bases). Deletions cut 4 bases from V and 1 base from J, with 13 bases between. CDR3 length equals 15 residues. Germline V gives CDR1 SGHAT, CDR2 FQNNGV. CDR3 bases: TGTGCCAGCAGCTCATTCCAGGGGAGGAACACTGAAGCTTTCTTT. Translated: CASSSFQGRNTEAFF.